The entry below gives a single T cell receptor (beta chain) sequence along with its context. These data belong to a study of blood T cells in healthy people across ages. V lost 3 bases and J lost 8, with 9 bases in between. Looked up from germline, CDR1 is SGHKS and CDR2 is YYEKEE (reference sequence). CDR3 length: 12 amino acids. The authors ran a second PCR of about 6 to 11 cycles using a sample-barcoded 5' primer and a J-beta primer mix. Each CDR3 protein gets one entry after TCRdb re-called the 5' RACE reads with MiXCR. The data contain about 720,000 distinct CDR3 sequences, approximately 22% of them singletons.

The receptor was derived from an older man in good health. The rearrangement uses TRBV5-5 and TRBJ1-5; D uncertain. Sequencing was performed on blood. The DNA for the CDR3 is TGTGCCAGCAGCTGGGTGGGAGAGCCCCAGCATTTT. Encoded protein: CASSWVGEPQHF.